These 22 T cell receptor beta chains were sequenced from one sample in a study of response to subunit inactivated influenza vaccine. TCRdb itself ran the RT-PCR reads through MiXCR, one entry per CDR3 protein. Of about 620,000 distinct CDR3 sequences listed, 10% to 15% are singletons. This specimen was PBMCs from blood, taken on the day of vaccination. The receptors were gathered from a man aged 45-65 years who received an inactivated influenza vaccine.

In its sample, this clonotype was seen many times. The CDR3 spells CAISDPTSTDTQYF. CDR3 coding DNA: TGTGCCATCAGTGATCCCACAAGCACAGATACGCAGTATTTT. The chain combines TRBV10-3 with TRBJ2-3; D is unresolved. CDR1 and CDR2 (germline): ENHRY, SYGVKD. V lost 3 bases and J 0 bases, leaving 7 bases between the germline ends. The CDR3 has 14 residues.

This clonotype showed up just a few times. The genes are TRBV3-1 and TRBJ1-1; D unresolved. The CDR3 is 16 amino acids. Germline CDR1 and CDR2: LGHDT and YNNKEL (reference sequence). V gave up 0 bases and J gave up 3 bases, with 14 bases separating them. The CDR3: CASSQDSGGWYTEAFF. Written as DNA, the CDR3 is TGTGCCAGCAGCCAAGATTCTGGAGGATGGTACACTGAAGCTTTCTTT. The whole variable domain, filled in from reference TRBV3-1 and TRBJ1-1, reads DTAVSQTPKYLVTQMGNDKSIKCEQNLGHDTMYWYKQDSKKFLKIMFSYNNKELIINETVPNRFSPKSPDKAHLNLHINSLELGDSAVYFCASSQDSGGWYTEAFFGQGTRLTVV.

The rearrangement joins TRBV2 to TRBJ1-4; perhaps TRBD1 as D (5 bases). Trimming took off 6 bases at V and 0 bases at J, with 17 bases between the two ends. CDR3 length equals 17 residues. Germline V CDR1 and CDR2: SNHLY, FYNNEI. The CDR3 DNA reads TGTGCCAGCAGGGTCGGGCAGGGACGCTCAACTAATGAAAAACTGTTTTTT. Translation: CASRVGQGRSTNEKLFF.

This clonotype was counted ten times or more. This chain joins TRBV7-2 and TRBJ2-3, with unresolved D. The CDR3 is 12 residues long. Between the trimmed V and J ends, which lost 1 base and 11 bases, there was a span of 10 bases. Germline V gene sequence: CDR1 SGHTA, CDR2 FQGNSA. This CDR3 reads CASSLDSRRQYF. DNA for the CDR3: TGTGCCAGCAGCTTAGACTCGAGGCGGCAGTATTTT.

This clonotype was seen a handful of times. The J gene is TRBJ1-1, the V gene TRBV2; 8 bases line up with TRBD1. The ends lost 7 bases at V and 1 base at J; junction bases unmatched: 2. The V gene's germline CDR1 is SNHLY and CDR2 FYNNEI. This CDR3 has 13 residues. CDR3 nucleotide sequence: TGTGCCAGCAAGACAGGGGAGAACACTGAAGCTTTCTTT. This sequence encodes CASKTGENTEAFF.

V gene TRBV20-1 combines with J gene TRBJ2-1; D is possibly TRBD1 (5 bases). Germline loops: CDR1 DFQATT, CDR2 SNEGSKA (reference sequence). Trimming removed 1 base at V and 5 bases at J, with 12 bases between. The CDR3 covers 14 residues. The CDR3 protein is CSARVRDEDNEQFF. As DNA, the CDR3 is TGCAGTGCTAGAGTCAGGGATGAGGACAATGAGCAGTTCTTC.

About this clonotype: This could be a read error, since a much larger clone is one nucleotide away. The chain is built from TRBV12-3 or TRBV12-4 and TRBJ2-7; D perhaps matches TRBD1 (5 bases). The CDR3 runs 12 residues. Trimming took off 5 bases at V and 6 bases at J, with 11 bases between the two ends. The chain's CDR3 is CASSDGHGEQYF. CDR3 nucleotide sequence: TGTGCCAGCAGTGACGGACACGGCGAGCAGTACTTC.

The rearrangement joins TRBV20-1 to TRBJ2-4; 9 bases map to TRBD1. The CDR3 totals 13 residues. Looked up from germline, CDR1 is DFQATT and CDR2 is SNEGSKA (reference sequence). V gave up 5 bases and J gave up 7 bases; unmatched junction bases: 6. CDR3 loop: CSAPPGQGNIQYF. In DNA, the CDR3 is TGCAGTGCTCCGCCGGGACAGGGTAACATTCAGTACTTC.

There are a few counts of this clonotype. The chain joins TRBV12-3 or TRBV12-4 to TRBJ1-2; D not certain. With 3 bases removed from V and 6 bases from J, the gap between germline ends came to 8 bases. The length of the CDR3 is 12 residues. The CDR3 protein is CASSFTVDGYTF. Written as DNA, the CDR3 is TGTGCCAGCAGTTTTACGGTCGATGGCTACACCTTC.

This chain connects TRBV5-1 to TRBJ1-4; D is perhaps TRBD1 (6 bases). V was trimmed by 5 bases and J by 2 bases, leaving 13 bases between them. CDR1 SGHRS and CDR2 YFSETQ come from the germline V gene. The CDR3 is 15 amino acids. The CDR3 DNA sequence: TGCGCCAGCAGTACAACAGGGTTTACTAATGAAAAACTGTTTTTT. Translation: CASSTTGFTNEKLFF.

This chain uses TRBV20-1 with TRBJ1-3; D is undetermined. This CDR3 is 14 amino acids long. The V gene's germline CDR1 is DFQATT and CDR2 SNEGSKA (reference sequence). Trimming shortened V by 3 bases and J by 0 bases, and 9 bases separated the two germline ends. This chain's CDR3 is CSARSAGSGNTIYF. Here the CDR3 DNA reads TGCAGTGCTAGGTCGGCAGGCTCTGGAAACACCATATATTTT.

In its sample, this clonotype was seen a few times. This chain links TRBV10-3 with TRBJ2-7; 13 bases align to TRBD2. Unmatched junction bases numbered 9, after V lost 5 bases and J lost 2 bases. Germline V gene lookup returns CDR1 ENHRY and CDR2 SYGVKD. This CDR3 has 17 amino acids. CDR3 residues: CAISTGTSGADPYEQYF. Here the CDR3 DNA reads TGTGCCATCAGTACCGGGACTAGCGGGGCCGACCCCTACGAGCAGTACTTC.

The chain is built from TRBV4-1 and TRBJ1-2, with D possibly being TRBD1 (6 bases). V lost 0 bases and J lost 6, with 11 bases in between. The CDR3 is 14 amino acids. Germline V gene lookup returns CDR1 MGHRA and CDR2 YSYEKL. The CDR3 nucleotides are TGCGCCAGCAGCCAAGATCGGGCAGGGGATGGCTACACCTTC. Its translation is CASSQDRAGDGYTF.

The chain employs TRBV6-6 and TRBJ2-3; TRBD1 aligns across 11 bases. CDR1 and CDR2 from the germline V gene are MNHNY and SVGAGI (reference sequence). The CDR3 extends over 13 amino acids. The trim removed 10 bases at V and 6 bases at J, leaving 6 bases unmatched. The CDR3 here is CANSRDRGDTQYF. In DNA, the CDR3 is TGTGCCAACTCCCGGGACAGGGGGGATACGCAGTATTTT.

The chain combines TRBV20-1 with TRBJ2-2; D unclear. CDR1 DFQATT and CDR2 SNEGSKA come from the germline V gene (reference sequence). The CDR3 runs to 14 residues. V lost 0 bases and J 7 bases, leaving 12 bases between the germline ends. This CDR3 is CSARDDDGVGELFF. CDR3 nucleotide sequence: TGCAGTGCTAGAGATGATGATGGAGTCGGGGAGCTGTTTTTT.

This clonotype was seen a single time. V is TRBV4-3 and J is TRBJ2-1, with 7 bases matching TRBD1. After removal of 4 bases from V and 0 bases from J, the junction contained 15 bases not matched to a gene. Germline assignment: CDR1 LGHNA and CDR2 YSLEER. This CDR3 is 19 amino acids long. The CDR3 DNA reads TGCGCCAGCAGCCCCTACCCTAAGGGACAGTTAAGCTCCTACAATGAGCAGTTCTTC. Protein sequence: CASSPYPKGQLSSYNEQFF.

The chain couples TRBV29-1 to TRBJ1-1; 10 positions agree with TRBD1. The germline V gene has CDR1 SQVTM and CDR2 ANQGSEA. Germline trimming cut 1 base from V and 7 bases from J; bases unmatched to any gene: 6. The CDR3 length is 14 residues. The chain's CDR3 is CSVEGGQGYSEAFF. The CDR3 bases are TGCAGCGTTGAAGGGGGACAGGGGTATAGTGAAGCTTTCTTT.

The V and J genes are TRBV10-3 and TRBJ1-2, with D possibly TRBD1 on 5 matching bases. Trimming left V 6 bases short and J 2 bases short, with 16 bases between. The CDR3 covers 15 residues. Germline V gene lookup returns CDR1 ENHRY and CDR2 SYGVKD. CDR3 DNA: TGTGCCATCAGCTCTCTGGGACGGCAGAACTATGGCTACACCTTC. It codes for CAISSLGRQNYGYTF.

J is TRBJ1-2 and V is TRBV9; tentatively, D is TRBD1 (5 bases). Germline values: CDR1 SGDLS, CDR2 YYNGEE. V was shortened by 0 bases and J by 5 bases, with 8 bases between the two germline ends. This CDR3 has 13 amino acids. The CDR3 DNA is TGTGCCAGCAGCGTAGGGGACGATTATGGCTACACCTTC. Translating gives CASSVGDDYGYTF.

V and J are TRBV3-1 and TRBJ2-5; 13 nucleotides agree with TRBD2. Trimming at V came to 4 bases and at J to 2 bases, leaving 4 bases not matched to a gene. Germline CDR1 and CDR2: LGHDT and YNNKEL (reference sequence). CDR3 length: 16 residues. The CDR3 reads CASSPRTSGGQETQYF. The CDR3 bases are TGTGCCAGCAGCCCTAGGACTAGCGGGGGACAAGAGACCCAGTACTTC.

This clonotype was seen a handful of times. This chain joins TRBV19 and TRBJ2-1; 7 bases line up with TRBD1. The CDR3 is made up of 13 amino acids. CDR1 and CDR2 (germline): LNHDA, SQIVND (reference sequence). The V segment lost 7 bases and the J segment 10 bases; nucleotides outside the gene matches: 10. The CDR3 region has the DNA TGTGCCAGTAAACACAACCAGGGGGTAGAGCAGTTCTTC. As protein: CASKHNQGVEQFF.

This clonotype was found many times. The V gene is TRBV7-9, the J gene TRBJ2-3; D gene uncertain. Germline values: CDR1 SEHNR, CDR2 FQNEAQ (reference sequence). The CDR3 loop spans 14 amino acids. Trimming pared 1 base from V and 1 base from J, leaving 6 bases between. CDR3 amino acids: CASSLVVGTDTQYF. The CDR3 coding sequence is TGTGCCAGCAGCTTAGTAGTAGGCACAGATACGCAGTATTTT. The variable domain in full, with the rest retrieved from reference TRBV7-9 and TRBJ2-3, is DTGVSQNPRHKITKRGQNVTFRCDPISEHNRLYWYRQTLGQGPEFLTYFQNEAQLEKSRLLSDRFSAERPKGSFSTLEIQRTEQGDSAMYLCASSLVVGTDTQYFGPGTRLTVL.